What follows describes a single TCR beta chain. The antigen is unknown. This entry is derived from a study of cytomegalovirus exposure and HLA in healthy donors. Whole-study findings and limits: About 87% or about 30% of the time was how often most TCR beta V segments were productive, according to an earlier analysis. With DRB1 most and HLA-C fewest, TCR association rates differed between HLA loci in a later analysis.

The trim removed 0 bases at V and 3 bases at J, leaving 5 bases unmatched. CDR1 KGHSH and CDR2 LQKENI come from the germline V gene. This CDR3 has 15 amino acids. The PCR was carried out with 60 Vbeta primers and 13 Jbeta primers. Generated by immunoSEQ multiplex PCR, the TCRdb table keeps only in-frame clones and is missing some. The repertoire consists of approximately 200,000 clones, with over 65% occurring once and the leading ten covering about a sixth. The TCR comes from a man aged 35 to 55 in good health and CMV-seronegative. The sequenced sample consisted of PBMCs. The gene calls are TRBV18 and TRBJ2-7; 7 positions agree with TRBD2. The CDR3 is CASSPPSGGGYEQYF. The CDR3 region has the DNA TGTGCCAGCTCACCACCGTCGGGGGGAGGCTACGAGCAGTACTTC.